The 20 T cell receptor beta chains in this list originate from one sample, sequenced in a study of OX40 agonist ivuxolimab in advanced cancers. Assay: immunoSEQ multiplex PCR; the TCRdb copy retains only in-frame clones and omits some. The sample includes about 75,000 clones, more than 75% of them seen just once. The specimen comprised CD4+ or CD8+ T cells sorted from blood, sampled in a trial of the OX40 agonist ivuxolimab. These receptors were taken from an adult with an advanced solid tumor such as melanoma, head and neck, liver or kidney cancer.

CDR3 DNA sequence: TGTGCCAGTAGTATTGGGGGCCTCGAGCAGTACTTC. It codes for CASSIGGLEQYF. The rearrangement joins TRBV19 to TRBJ2-7, with D possibly TRBD1 on 6 matching bases. The CDR3 extends over 12 amino acids. V gave up 3 bases and J gave up 6 bases, with 9 bases separating them. CDR1 is LNHDA and CDR2 is SQIVND in the germline V gene (reference sequence).

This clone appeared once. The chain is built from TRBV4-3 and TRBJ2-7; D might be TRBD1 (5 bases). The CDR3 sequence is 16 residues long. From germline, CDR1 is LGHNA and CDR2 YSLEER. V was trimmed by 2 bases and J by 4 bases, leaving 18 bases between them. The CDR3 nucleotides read TGCGCCAGCAGCCAAAGCCAGGTGCAGGGAATTTACGAGCAGTACTTC. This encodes CASSQSQVQGIYEQYF.

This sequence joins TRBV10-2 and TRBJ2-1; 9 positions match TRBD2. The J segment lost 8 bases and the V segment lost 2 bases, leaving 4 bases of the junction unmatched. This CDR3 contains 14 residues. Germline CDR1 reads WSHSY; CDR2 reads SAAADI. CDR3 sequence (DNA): TGCGCCAGCAGTGAGCCGGGACTAGCCTATGAGCAGTTCTTC. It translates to CASSEPGLAYEQFF.

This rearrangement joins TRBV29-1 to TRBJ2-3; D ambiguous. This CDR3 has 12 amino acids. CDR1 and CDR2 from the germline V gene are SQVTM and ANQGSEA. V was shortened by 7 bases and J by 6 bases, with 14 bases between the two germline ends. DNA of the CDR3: TGCAGCGCCTTTGGGTATGGGGATACGCAGTATTTT. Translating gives CSAFGYGDTQYF.

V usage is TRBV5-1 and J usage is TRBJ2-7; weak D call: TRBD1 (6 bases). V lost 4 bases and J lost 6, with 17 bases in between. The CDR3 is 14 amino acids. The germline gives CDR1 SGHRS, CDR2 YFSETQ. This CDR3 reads CASSRGQGLAEQYF. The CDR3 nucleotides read TGCGCCAGCAGCCGCGGGCAGGGGCTTGCCGAGCAGTACTTC.

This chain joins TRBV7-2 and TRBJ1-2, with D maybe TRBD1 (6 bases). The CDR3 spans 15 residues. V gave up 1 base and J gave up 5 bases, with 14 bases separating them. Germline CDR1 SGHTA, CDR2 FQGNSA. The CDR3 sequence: CASSLGMDSVYGYTF. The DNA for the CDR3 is TGTGCCAGCAGCTTAGGTATGGACAGCGTTTATGGCTACACCTTC.

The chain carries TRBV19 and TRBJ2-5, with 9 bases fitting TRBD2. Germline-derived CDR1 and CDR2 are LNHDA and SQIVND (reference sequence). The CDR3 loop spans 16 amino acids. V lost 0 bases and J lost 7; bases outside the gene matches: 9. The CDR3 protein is CASSIEGPPRGGTQYF. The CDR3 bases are TGTGCCAGTAGTATAGAAGGTCCCCCGCGGGGGGGGACCCAGTACTTC.

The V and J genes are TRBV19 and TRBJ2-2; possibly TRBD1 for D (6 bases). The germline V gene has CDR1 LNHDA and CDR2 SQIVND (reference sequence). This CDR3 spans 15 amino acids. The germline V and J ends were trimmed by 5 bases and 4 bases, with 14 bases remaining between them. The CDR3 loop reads CASSPLTGITGELFF. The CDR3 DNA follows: TGTGCCAGTAGTCCCTTGACAGGTATCACCGGGGAGCTGTTTTTT.

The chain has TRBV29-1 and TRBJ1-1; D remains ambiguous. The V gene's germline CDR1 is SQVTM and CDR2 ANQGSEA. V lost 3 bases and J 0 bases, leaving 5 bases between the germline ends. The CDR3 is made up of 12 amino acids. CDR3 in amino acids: CSVEGLNTEAFF. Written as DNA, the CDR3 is TGCAGCGTTGAGGGTCTGAACACTGAAGCTTTCTTT.

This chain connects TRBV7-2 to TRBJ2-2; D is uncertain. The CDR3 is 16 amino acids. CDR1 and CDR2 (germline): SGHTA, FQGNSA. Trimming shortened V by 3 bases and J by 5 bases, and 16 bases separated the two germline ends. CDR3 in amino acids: CASSFLQAISTGELFF. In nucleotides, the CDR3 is TGTGCCAGCAGCTTCTTGCAGGCTATCTCTACCGGGGAGCTGTTTTTT.

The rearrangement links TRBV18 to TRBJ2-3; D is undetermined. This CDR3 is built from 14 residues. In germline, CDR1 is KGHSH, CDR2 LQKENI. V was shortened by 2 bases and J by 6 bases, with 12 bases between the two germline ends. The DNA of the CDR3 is TGTGCCAGCTCACCATCCTCTAGAGACGATACGCAGTATTTT. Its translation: CASSPSSRDDTQYF.

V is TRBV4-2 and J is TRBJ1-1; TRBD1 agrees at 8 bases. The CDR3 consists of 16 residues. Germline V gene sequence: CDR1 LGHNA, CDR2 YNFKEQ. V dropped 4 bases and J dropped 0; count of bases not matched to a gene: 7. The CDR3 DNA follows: TGTGCCAGCAGCCGATTCTTGGACAGGGTGAACACTGAAGCTTTCTTT. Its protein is CASSRFLDRVNTEAFF.

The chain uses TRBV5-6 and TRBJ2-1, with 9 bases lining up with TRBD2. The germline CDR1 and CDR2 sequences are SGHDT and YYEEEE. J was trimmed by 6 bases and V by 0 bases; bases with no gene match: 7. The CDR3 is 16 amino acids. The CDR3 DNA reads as TGTGCCAGCAGCTTGGGGCTAGCGGGACTTAGCAATGAGCAGTTCTTC. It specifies CASSLGLAGLSNEQFF.

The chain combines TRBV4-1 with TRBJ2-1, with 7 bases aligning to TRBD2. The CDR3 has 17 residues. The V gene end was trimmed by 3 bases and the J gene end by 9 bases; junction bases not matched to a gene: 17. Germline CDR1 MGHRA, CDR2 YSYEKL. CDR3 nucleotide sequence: TGCGCCAGCAGCCAGGTGGAGCTAGCGGCCTTGGGAGGTGAGCAGTTCTTC. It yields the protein CASSQVELAALGGEQFF.

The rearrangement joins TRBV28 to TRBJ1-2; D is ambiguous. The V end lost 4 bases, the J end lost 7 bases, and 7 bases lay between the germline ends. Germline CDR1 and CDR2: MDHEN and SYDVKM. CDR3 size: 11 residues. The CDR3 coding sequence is TGTGCCAGCAGTTCCGTGGGTGGCTACACCTTC. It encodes CASSSVGGYTF.

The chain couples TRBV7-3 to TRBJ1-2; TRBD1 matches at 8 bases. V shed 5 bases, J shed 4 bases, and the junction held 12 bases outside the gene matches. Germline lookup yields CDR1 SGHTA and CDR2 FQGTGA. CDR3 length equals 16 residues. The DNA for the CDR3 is TGTGCCAGCAGCACCTCTACCGGGACAGGTCCCTATGGCTACACCTTC. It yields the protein CASSTSTGTGPYGYTF. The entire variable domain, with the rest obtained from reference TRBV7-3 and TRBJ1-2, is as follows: GAGVSQTPSNKVTEKGKYVELRCDPISGHTALYWYRQSLGQGPEFLIYFQGTGAADDSGLPNDRFFAVRPEGSVSTLKIQRTERGDSAVYLCASSTSTGTGPYGYTFGSGTRLTVV.

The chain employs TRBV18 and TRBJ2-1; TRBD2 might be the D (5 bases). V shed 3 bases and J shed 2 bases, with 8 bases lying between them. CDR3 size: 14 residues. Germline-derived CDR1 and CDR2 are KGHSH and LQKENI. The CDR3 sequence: CASSPERAYNEQFF. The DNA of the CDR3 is TGTGCCAGCTCACCCGAGAGGGCCTACAATGAGCAGTTCTTC.

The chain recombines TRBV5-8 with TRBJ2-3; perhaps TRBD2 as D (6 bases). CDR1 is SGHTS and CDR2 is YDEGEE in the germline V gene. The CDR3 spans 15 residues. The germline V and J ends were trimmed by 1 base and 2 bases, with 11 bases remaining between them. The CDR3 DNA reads TGTGCCAGCAGCTTGTGGGGCGGGGTCACAGATACGCAGTATTTT. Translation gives CASSLWGGVTDTQYF.

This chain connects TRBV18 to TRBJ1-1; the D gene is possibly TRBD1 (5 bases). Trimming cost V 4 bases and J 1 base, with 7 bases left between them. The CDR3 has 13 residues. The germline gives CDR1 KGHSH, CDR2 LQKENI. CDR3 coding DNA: TGTGCCAGCTCACTAGGGGAGAACACTGAAGCTTTCTTT. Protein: CASSLGENTEAFF.

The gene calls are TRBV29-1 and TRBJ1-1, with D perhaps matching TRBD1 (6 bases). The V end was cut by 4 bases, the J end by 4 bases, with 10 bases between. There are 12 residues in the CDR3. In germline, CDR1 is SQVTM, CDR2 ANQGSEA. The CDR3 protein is CSVGTEVTEAFF. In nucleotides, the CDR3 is TGCAGCGTTGGGACAGAAGTCACTGAAGCTTTCTTT.